The T cell receptor (beta chain) under discussion was sequenced for a study of T cells expressing NK-cell markers. Turning to the study itself: Sorted CD3+CD56+NKG2C+, CD3+CD56+NKG2C- and CD3+CD56-NKG2C+ T cells supplied TCR beta repertoires.

5'RACE template switching built TCR beta cDNA with unique molecular identifiers. TCRdb reanalyzed the 5' RACE reads, giving one entry per CDR3 protein sequence and no DNA. Its table lists about 260,000 distinct CDR3 sequences. In germline, CDR1 is SQVTM, CDR2 ANQGSEA. This CDR3 has 15 amino acids. Study outcomes and limitations: Dominant NKG2C+ clonotypes accounted for roughly 1.0-8% of CD8+ T cells in six donors.

Comment on this clonotype: Its antigen remains unidentified.

Sequencing input: blood T cells: a sorted CD56 or NKG2C T cell subset, CD4+ or CD8+ T cells, or bulk PBMC T cells (not recorded which). The sequence came from a woman aged 18-69 years in good health. This chain links TRBV29-1 with TRBJ2-5; TCRdb proposes TRBD2, but this gene call is untestable without DNA. This CDR3 reads CSVEASVDPQETQYF.